This TCR beta chain was sequenced in a study of vaccination effects on CD4 cells after COVID-19. Here immunoSEQ multiplex PCR was the method, and the copy in TCRdb shows in-frame clones only, minus some. The sample has more than 50,000 clones, roughly four fifths seen once. CD4+ T cells specific for antigen were expanded with viral peptide pools by the ViraFEST assay before sequencing. Following a roughly 11-day culture, CD4+ T cells were purified. This clone was detected once. Antigen unknown. CDR1 is LGHNA and CDR2 is YSLEER in the germline V gene. The trim removed 4 bases at V and 7 bases at J, leaving 3 bases unmatched. The CDR3 has 14 amino acids.

Here the sequenced sample was CD4+ T cells from PBMCs cultured with HCoV-229E spike peptides, taken before COVID-19 vaccination. The TCR originated in a human donor who received a COVID-19 vaccine. The chain is built from TRBV4-3 and TRBJ2-1, with 11 positions matching TRBD1. CDR3 nucleotide sequence: TGCGCCAGCAGCCCAGGGACAGGGGGTAATGAGCAGTTCTTC. This translates into CASSPGTGGNEQFF.